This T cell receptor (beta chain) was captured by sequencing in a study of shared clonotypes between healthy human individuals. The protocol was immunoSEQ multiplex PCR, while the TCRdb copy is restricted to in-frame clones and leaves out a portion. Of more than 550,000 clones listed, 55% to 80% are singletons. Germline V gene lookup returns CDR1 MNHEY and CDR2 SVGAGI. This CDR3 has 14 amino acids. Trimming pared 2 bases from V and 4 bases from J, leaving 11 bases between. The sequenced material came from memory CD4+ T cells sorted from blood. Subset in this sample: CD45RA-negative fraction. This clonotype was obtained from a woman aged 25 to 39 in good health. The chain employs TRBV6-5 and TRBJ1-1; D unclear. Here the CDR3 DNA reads TGTGCCAGCAGTTACGGGATTTTGGGCACTGAAGCTTTCTTT. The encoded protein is CASSYGILGTEAFF.